This T cell receptor beta chain was found in a study of response to subunit inactivated influenza vaccine. The V and J ends lost 6 bases and 4 bases respectively, with 13 bases between them. The CDR3 spans 14 residues. Germline values: CDR1 MNHEY, CDR2 SMNVEV (reference sequence). TCRdb re-called the RT-PCR reads with MiXCR, one entry per CDR3 protein. The top ten clones hold 6% to 9.5% of a sample with about 650,000 distinct CDR3 sequences, about 14% of them seen once. This clonotype came up a few times. This clonotype was sampled from a middle-aged man who received an inactivated influenza vaccine. The source was PBMCs from blood, collected less than 15 days before vaccination. V is TRBV27 and J is TRBJ1-5; D unclear. Here the CDR3 reads CASRRDGPNQPQHF. CDR3 in DNA: TGTGCCAGCAGAAGAGACGGACCAAATCAGCCCCAGCATTTT.